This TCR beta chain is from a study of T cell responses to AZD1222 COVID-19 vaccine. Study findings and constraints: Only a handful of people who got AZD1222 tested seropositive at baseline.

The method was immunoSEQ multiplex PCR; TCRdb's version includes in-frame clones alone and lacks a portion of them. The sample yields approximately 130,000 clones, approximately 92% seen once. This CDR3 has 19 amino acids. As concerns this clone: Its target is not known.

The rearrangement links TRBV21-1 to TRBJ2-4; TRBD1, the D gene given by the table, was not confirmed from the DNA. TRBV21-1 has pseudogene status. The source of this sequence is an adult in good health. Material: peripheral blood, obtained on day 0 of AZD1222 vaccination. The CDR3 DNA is TGTGCCCGACTTTCGAGACTGACAAGGGGATCGATAGCCAAAAACATTCAGTACTTC. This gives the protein CARLSRLTRGSIAKNIQYF.